The 26 T cell receptor beta chains below were found in one sample sequenced in a study of blood T cells in healthy people across ages. Next came a second PCR, run for roughly 6 to 11 cycles, which used a sample-barcoded 5' primer along with a J-beta primer mix. From the 5' RACE reads, TCRdb called clonotypes with MiXCR, one entry per CDR3 protein. The sample records about 760,000 distinct CDR3 sequences, roughly three fifths being singletons. Sequencing used blood. These receptors were collected from a middle-aged man in good health.

V is TRBV29-1 and J is TRBJ2-1; the D call may be TRBD1 or TRBD2 (5 bases each). Trimming removed 6 bases from V and 9 bases from J, with 15 bases in between. This CDR3 has 12 residues. Germline loops: CDR1 SQVTM, CDR2 ANQGSEA. The CDR3 nucleotides are TGCAGCGTCCAGGGACGGACGTTTGAGCAGTTCTTC. This translates into CSVQGRTFEQFF.

V usage is TRBV20-1 and J usage is TRBJ2-2; D is unclear. This CDR3 comprises 16 residues. V was shortened by 1 base and J by 0 bases, with 12 bases between the two germline ends. Germline loops: CDR1 DFQATT, CDR2 SNEGSKA (reference sequence). The CDR3 nucleotides read TGCAGTGCTAGAGGAGAGCGAAAAACGAACACCGGGGAGCTGTTTTTT. Amino acid sequence: CSARGERKTNTGELFF.

The rearrangement links TRBV7-2 to TRBJ2-7; 12 positions agree with TRBD2. This CDR3 has 15 residues. Germline assignment: CDR1 SGHTA and CDR2 FQGNSA. V was clipped by 5 bases and J by 7 bases; unmatched bases: 9. The CDR3 coding sequence is TGTGCCAGCAGCATCCTAGCGGGAGGGCTCCTAGAGCAGTACTTC. This encodes CASSILAGGLLEQYF.

This clonotype has only one observation. The chain joins TRBV15 to TRBJ2-7; D is perhaps TRBD2 (6 bases). Germline V gives CDR1 LNHNV, CDR2 YYDKDF (reference sequence). Trimming pared 5 bases from V and 1 base from J, leaving 9 bases between. The CDR3 is 13 amino acids. Here the CDR3 reads CATSGSGSYEQYF. In nucleotides, the CDR3 is TGTGCCACCAGCGGTAGCGGATCCTACGAGCAGTACTTC.

In this sample, this clonotype turned up a few times. The chain combines TRBV20-1 with TRBJ2-3; TRBD2 agrees at 8 bases. CDR1 is DFQATT and CDR2 is SNEGSKA in the germline V gene (reference sequence). Unmatched junction bases numbered 7, after V lost 3 bases and J lost 5 bases. This CDR3 contains 14 residues. CDR3 DNA: TGCAGTGCTAGCGTACTAGCGGCCCTAGATACGCAGTATTTT. Its translation is CSASVLAALDTQYF.

This chain uses TRBV7-2 with TRBJ1-2, with 8 bases identical to TRBD1. The germline CDR1 and CDR2 sequences are SGHTA and FQGNSA. This CDR3 comprises 16 residues. J gave up 0 bases and V 5 bases, and 8 bases lay outside the gene matches. This CDR3 is CASSVTGTGTNYGYTF. Written as DNA, the CDR3 is TGTGCCAGCAGCGTAACCGGGACAGGAACTAACTATGGCTACACCTTC.

This chain joins TRBV7-2 and TRBJ2-7; D uncertain. Near its end, the DNA agrees better with TRBJ2-5, so the J call may be wrong. The germline V gene encodes CDR1 SGHTA and CDR2 FQGNSA. This CDR3 is 15 amino acids long. The CDR3 DNA sequence: TGTGCCAGCAGCTTGGATGGGCGCACCCAAGAGACCCAGTACTTC. Encoded protein: CASSLDGRTQETQYF.

This clonotype was counted between two and nine times. The CDR3 loop is CSVADREDSPLHF. The CDR3 DNA reads as TGCAGCGTCGCGGACAGGGAGGATTCACCCCTCCACTTT. V and J are TRBV29-1 and TRBJ1-6, with 8 bases identical to TRBD1. Germline CDR1 reads SQVTM; CDR2 reads ANQGSEA. V lost 6 bases to trimming and J lost 8 bases; unmatched junction nucleotides: 6. This CDR3 region has 13 residues.

The chain carries TRBV5-1 and TRBJ1-4; 8 nucleotides match TRBD1. The germline gives CDR1 SGHRS, CDR2 YFSETQ. Trimming removed 5 bases from V and 7 bases from J; junction bases left unmatched: 7. The CDR3 runs to 14 residues. CDR3 DNA: TGCGCCAGCAGTTCGGGACAGGACGCTGAAAAACTGTTTTTT. Amino acid sequence: CASSSGQDAEKLFF.

The chain joins TRBV5-1 to TRBJ2-1; D is perhaps TRBD1 or TRBD2 (5 bases each). CDR3 length: 15 amino acids. V was clipped by 4 bases and J by 4 bases, with 15 bases between them. Germline CDR1 reads SGHRS; CDR2 reads YFSETQ. The CDR3 loop is CASSTAGTDYNEQFF. CDR3 DNA: TGCGCCAGCAGCACCGCCGGGACGGATTACAATGAGCAGTTCTTC.

The genes are TRBV9 and TRBJ2-3, with no clear D. This CDR3 has 15 residues. Germline-derived CDR1 and CDR2 are SGDLS and YYNGEE. V lost 4 bases and J 1 base, leaving 13 bases between the germline ends. Written as DNA, the CDR3 is TGTGCCAGCAGCAAGAAAACAGCAGGCACAGATACGCAGTATTTT. It encodes CASSKKTAGTDTQYF.

Notes on this clonotype: A much larger clonotype is one base distant, so this may be a read error. V usage is TRBV9 and J usage is TRBJ1-6; D might be TRBD1 (6 bases). The V gene's germline CDR1 is SGDLS and CDR2 YYNGEE. This CDR3 is 14 amino acids long. Trimming pared 2 bases from V and 7 bases from J, leaving 10 bases between. The CDR3 DNA reads TGTGCCAGCAGCGTGGGGACATCGAATTCACCCCTCCACTTT. It yields the protein CASSVGTSNSPLHF.

V gene TRBV10-3 combines with J gene TRBJ2-4; a weak D match, TRBD2 (5 bases). This CDR3 contains 13 residues. The germline V gene encodes CDR1 ENHRY and CDR2 SYGVKD. Trimming took 0 bases from V and 13 from J, leaving 13 bases between them. The CDR3 bases are TGTGCCATCAGTGAGTCTCCGGGTGGGGAGCAGTACTTC. Protein: CAISESPGGEQYF.

This clonotype was counted only a few times. The rearrangement joins TRBV11-2 to TRBJ2-7, with 8 bases identical to TRBD2. Germline V lookup: CDR1 SGHAT, CDR2 FQNNGV. The CDR3 runs 15 residues. V gave up 5 bases and J gave up 2 bases; unmatched junction bases: 8. As DNA, the CDR3 is TGTGCCAGCAGCCGGGGGGGCGCAGACGCCTACGAGCAGTACTTC. It yields the protein CASSRGGADAYEQYF.

The CDR3 loop reads CASSVVGAGVDEQYF. In DNA form, the CDR3 reads TGTGCCAGCAGCGTAGTCGGCGCGGGAGTAGACGAGCAGTACTTC. This chain joins TRBV9 and TRBJ2-4, with TRBD2 matching over 7 bases. The J call is uncertain, as TRBJ2-7 better fits the DNA end. This CDR3 has 15 residues. Looked up from germline, CDR1 is SGDLS and CDR2 is YYNGEE.

The chain joins TRBV4-1 to TRBJ2-7, with D possibly matching TRBD2 (5 bases). The DNA end is a closer match to TRBJ2-5, so the J assignment may be wrong. Germline CDR1 reads MGHRA; CDR2 reads YSYEKL. The CDR3 consists of 15 residues. The CDR3 DNA reads TGCGCCAGCAGCCAAGATGAGGGTAGGAGAGAGACCCAGTACTTC. This encodes CASSQDEGRRETQYF.

This clonotype was seen a handful of times. This chain connects TRBV7-2 to TRBJ1-2; TRBD1 is a possible D gene (6 bases). V lost 6 bases, J lost 7 bases, and 21 bases lay in between. The CDR3 covers 15 residues. The germline V gene encodes CDR1 SGHTA and CDR2 FQGNSA. Written as DNA, the CDR3 is TGTGCCAGCAGTACAGACGGGCAGGGGCTTCTTGGCTACACCTTC. This codes for CASSTDGQGLLGYTF.

This clonotype came up a few times. The chain employs TRBV7-9 and TRBJ2-7; D ambiguous. V was cut by 1 base and J by 1 base, with 14 bases left in between. The CDR3 is made up of 16 amino acids. Germline V gene lookup returns CDR1 SEHNR and CDR2 FQNEAQ (reference sequence). This chain's CDR3 is CASSLGGIDGSYEQYF. The CDR3 DNA reads as TGTGCCAGCAGCTTAGGGGGAATTGACGGGTCCTACGAGCAGTACTTC.

This chain uses TRBV28 with TRBJ2-1; D unresolved. Germline loops: CDR1 MDHEN, CDR2 SYDVKM. This CDR3 comprises 12 residues. V was clipped by 1 base and J by 7 bases, with 5 bases between them. The CDR3 DNA sequence: TGTGCCAGCAGTTTATCACCGAATGAGCAGTTCTTC. Its translation is CASSLSPNEQFF. Based on the CDR3 plus reference TRBV28 and TRBJ2-1, the full variable domain is DVKVTQSSRYLVKRTGEKVFLECVQDMDHENMFWYRQDPGLGLRLIYFSYDVKMKEKGDIPEGYSVSREKKERFSLILESASTNQTSMYLCASSLSPNEQFFGPGTRLTVL.

This chain links TRBV20-1 with TRBJ2-4; 9 bases map to TRBD2. The end of the DNA is better explained by TRBJ2-7, so the J call may be wrong. The CDR3 loop spans 15 amino acids. From germline, CDR1 is DFQATT and CDR2 SNEGSKA (reference sequence). The CDR3 DNA sequence: TGCAGTGCGGCGGGTTTTAGCGGGAGACTCTACGAGCAGTACTTC. Translation: CSAAGFSGRLYEQYF.

This clonotype was counted between two and nine times. This chain joins TRBV7-8 and TRBJ1-2; D remains ambiguous. The length of the CDR3 is 14 residues. The V gene's germline CDR1 is SGHVS and CDR2 FQNEAQ. Trimming left V 7 bases short and J 5 bases short, with 17 bases between. The CDR3 DNA follows: TGTGCCAGCACCAATAGCTTGGCTGCATATGGCTACACCTTC. Translation: CASTNSLAAYGYTF. The full variable domain, in which reference TRBV7-8 and TRBJ1-2 provide the parts outside the CDR3, is GAGVSQSPRYKVAKRGQDVALRCDPISGHVSLFWYQQALGQGPEFLTYFQNEAQLDKSGLPSDRFFAERPEGSVSTLKIQRTQQEDSAVYLCASTNSLAAYGYTFGSGTRLTVV.

The V call is TRBV28, the J call TRBJ2-6, with D maybe TRBD2 (5 bases). Trimming took off 6 bases at V and 1 base at J, with 10 bases between the two ends. The CDR3 runs to 15 residues. Germline V gives CDR1 MDHEN, CDR2 SYDVKM. Written as DNA, the CDR3 is TGTGCCAGCAGCCTACCGGGATCTGGGGCCAACGTCCTGACTTTC. Translated: CASSLPGSGANVLTF.

The chain couples TRBV9 to TRBJ1-2, with 12 bases that match TRBD1. The CDR3 runs 16 residues. The V and J ends lost 4 bases and 8 bases, in that order; junction bases with no gene match: 12. CDR1 is SGDLS and CDR2 is YYNGEE in the germline V gene. The CDR3 sequence is CASSLRGQGAMRGYTF. As DNA, the CDR3 is TGTGCCAGCAGCCTAAGGGGACAGGGGGCGATGAGGGGCTACACCTTC.

The chain carries TRBV11-3 and TRBJ2-3, with D unclear. Trimming shortened V by 5 bases and J by 6 bases, and 6 bases separated the two germline ends. Germline V lookup: CDR1 SGHNT, CDR2 YENEEA. The CDR3 extends over 11 amino acids. For the CDR3, the DNA is TGTGCCAGCAGCGAGGAGGATACGCAGTATTTT. This translates into CASSEEDTQYF.

The gene calls are TRBV28 and TRBJ1-1; 9 bases map to TRBD1. Germline trimming cut 8 bases from V and 2 bases from J; bases unmatched to any gene: 6. This CDR3 is 14 amino acids long. Per the germline V gene, CDR1 is MDHEN and CDR2 is SYDVKM. The CDR3 sequence: CASPGTGRNTEAFF. The CDR3 DNA is TGTGCCAGCCCAGGGACAGGGAGAAACACTGAAGCTTTCTTT.

The chain has TRBV28 and TRBJ2-3, with TRBD1 matching over 8 bases. Germline loops: CDR1 MDHEN, CDR2 SYDVKM. V was clipped by 9 bases and J by 5 bases; unmatched bases: 13. The length of the CDR3 is 15 residues. CDR3 amino acids: CASSSRTGKGDTQYF. CDR3 DNA: TGTGCCAGTTCTTCTCGGACAGGGAAGGGAGATACGCAGTATTTT.